This TCR beta chain was sequenced during a study of T-cell reconstitution after alpha-beta-depleted transplantation in children. Overall study results and limits: Expanded graft clones numbering several hundred reportedly gave rise to alpha-beta T cells about two months after transplant.

Preparation of the TCRbeta library used unique molecular identifiers. Via MiXCR, TCRdb re-called the PCR reads, giving one row per CDR3 protein. Here the sample spans fewer than 700,000 distinct CDR3 sequences, roughly 13% being singletons. This clonotype was found a few times. What it binds is unknown. Germline V gene lookup returns CDR1 SGDLS and CDR2 YYNGEE. The V end lost 4 bases, the J end lost 4 bases, and 12 bases lay between the germline ends. The CDR3 extends over 13 amino acids. This sample comprised PBMCs, mostly from graft donor cells, obtained 360 days after TCRalphabeta/CD19-depleted stem cell transplant. The receptor's source is a male patient aged 10-17 years who had a stem cell transplant for acute myeloid leukemia, so the T cells may come from the graft donor. The chain links TRBV9 to TRBJ2-7; D gene unclear. The CDR3 loop is CASSSRPGYEQYF. CDR3 bases: TGTGCCAGCAGCTCCAGACCTGGGTACGAGCAGTACTTC.